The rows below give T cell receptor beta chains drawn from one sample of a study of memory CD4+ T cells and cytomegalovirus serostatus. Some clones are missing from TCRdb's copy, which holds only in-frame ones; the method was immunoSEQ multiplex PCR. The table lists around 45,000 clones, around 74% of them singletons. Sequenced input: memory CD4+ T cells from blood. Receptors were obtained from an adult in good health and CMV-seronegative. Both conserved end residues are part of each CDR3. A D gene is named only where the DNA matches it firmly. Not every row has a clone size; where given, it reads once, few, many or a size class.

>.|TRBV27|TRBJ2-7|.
CASSSHPGRNYEQYF
TGTGCCAGCAGTAGCCACCCGGGCAGAAACTACGAGCAGTACTTC
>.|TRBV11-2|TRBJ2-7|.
CASSFGFSGYEQYF
TGTGCCAGCAGCTTTGGCTTTTCCGGCTACGAGCAGTACTTC
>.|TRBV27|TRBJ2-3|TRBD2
CASSPRGGVTDTQYF
TGTGCCAGCAGTCCGCGGGGGGGTGTCACAGATACGCAGTATTTT
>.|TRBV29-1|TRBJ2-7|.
CSTRDNLYEQYF
TGCAGCACCCGCGACAACCTCTACGAGCAGTACTTC
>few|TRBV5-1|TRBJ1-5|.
CASSQMGGDNQPQHF
TGCGCCAGCAGCCAGATGGGAGGGGACAATCAGCCCCAGCATTTT
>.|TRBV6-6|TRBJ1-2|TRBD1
CASRKQGQEAYGYTF
TGTGCCAGCAGGAAACAGGGGCAAGAGGCTTATGGCTACACCTTC
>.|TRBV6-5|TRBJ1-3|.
CASKTGNSGNTIYF
TGTGCCAGTAAGACGGGGAACTCTGGAAACACCATATATTTT
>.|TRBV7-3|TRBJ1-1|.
CASSLSGSRGVGTEAFF
TGTGCCAGCAGCTTAAGTGGGTCTCGGGGAGTGGGCACTGAAGCTTTCTTT
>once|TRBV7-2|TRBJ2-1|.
CASSLEASVSEQFF
TGTGCCAGCAGCTTAGAAGCTAGCGTGAGTGAGCAGTTCTTC
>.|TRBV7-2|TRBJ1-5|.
CASSGGGRNQPQHF
TGTGCCAGCAGCGGGGGGGGTCGCAATCAGCCCCAGCATTTT
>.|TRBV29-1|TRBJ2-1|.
CSVEDRVYSDNEQFF
TGCAGCGTTGAAGACCGGGTCTATTCGGACAATGAGCAGTTCTTC
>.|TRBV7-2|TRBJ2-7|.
CASSSGVLYEQYF
TGTGCCAGCAGCTCGGGGGTACTCTACGAGCAGTACTTC
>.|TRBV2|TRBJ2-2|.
CASSGLGWSGELFF
TGTGCCAGCAGTGGGTTGGGCTGGTCCGGGGAGCTGTTTTTT
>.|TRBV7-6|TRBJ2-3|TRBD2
CASSPVAGGTDTQYF
TGTGCCAGCAGCCCCGTAGCGGGGGGCACAGATACGCAGTATTTT
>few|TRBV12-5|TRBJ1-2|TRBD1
CASGFEGQGPFNYGYTF
TGTGCTAGTGGTTTCGAGGGACAGGGTCCCTTTAACTATGGCTACACCTTC
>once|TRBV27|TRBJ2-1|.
CASSSGGGAGSYNEQFF
TGTGCCAGCAGTTCTGGAGGTGGTGCGGGGTCCTACAATGAGCAGTTCTTC
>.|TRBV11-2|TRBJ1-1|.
CASSLLTGPEAFF
TGTGCCAGCAGCTTACTTACAGGGCCCGAAGCTTTCTTT
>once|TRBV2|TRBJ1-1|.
CASSVIGHQNTEAFF
TGTGCCAGCAGTGTTATCGGACACCAAAACACTGAAGCTTTCTTT
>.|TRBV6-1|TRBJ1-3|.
CASSPGRSSGNTIYF
TGTGCCAGCAGCCCCGGACGGAGCTCTGGAAACACCATATATTTT
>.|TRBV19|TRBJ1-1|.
CASSIAPGALMNTEAFF
TGTGCCAGTAGTATAGCCCCGGGGGCCCTCATGAACACTGAAGCTTTCTTT
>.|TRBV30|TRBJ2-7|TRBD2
CAWSVSGLAYEQYF
TGTGCCTGGAGTGTTAGCGGGTTAGCCTACGAGCAGTACTTC
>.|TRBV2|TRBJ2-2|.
CASSPQGLSFGELFF
TGTGCCAGCAGTCCCCAGGGCCTGTCTTTCGGGGAGCTGTTTTTT
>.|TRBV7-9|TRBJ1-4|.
CASSLQGISEKLFF
TGTGCCAGCAGCTTACAGGGGATATCCGAAAAACTGTTTTTT
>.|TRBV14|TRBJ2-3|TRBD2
CASSPGLAVSRDTQYF
TGTGCCAGCAGCCCCGGACTAGCGGTATCGAGGGATACGCAGTATTTT
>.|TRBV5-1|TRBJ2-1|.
CASLRSDNEQFF
TGCGCCAGCCTCCGCTCGGACAATGAGCAGTTCTTC
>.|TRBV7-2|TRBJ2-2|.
CASSQDPGGELFF
TGTGCCAGCAGCCAGGACCCTGGCGGGGAGCTGTTTTTT
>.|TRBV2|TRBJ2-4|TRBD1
CASSERDRRRNIQYF
TGTGCCAGCAGTGAACGGGACAGGAGGAGGAACATTCAGTACTTC
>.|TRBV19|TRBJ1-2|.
CASSIQGGGYTF
TGTGCCAGTAGCATACAGGGTGGAGGCTACACCTTC